Listed below are T cell receptor beta chains from one sample, sequenced in a study of CD8+ T cells in alopecia areata. The table came from immunoSEQ multiplex PCR; TCRdb's copy has only in-frame clones and leaves some out. The sample lists roughly 200,000 clones, roughly 61% occurring once. The source was CD8+ T cells sorted from blood, collected at week 24, from a patient treated with tofacitinib. These TCRs come from a human donor with alopecia areata. Both conserved end residues are part of each CDR3. Each record gives: D gene, J gene, clone size, V gene, CDR3 DNA, CDR3 protein. D genes are given only for firm matches. Expanded clones get a size class; other rows say once, few or many, or leave the size out.

>-|TRBJ1-5|-|TRBV30
TGTGCCTGGAGTGTAGGGGTGGCCTCCCCGGATGAACCCCAGCATTTT
CAWSVGVASPDEPQHF
>-|TRBJ2-7|-|TRBV7-9
TGTGCCAGCAGCTACGGGGAAGACGGACAGTACTTC
CASSYGEDGQYF
>-|TRBJ1-4|-|TRBV25-1
TGTGCCAGCTCGAGGGGTGAAAAACTGTTTTTT
CASSRGEKLFF
>-|TRBJ2-3|few|TRBV11-2
TGTGCCAGCAGCTTAGGACCCAGCACAGATACGCAGTATTTT
CASSLGPSTDTQYF
>TRBD1|TRBJ2-7|-|TRBV5-6
TGTGCCAGCAGCCTACAGGGGTTTTCCTACGAGCAGTACTTC
CASSLQGFSYEQYF
>TRBD2|TRBJ2-7|-|TRBV9
TGTGCCAGCAGACGGGGGGACTCCTACGAGCAGTACTTC
CASRRGDSYEQYF
>-|TRBJ1-1|-|TRBV6-5
TGTGCCAGCATAGGGACTGAAGCTTTCTTT
CASIGTEAFF
>-|TRBJ1-5|-|TRBV4-2
TGTGCCAGCAGCCACGGACTCCCGAGTGAGCCCCAGCATTTT
CASSHGLPSEPQHF
>TRBD1|TRBJ1-1|-|TRBV7-6
TGTGCCAGCAGCCCAGGGGGTCAGGGTGAAGCTTTCTTT
CASSPGGQGEAFF
>-|TRBJ2-1|-|TRBV11-2
TGTGCCAGCAGCTTAGTGATTACTACCGAGGCAAATGAGCAGTTCTTC
CASSLVITTEANEQFF
>-|TRBJ1-1|-|TRBV29-1
TGCAGCGTTGTCGTTGGTCTTCGGACTGAAGCTTTCTTT
CSVVVGLRTEAFF
>TRBD2|TRBJ2-1|few|TRBV10-3
TGTGCCATCAGTGAGCCCAGCGGGGTTATGGATGAGCAGTTCTTC
CAISEPSGVMDEQFF
>-|TRBJ1-1|once|TRBV2
TGTGCCAGCAGTGACTGGGAGGGTCCCCCTGAAGCTTTCTTT
CASSDWEGPPEAFF
>-|TRBJ2-1|-|TRBV4-1
TGCGCCAGCAGCCAAGATGTGCCAGAATCCTACAATGAGCAGTTCTTC
CASSQDVPESYNEQFF
>TRBD1|TRBJ2-7|-|TRBV20-1
TGCAGTGCTTCGACAGGGAAAGAGCAGTACTTC
CSASTGKEQYF
>TRBD1|TRBJ1-2|-|TRBV7-8
TGTGCCAGCAGCTTAGGCCAGGGGGCAGGCTACACCTTC
CASSLGQGAGYTF
>TRBD1|TRBJ2-1|-|TRBV7-9
TGTGCCAGCAGCACGGACAGGGTTAATGAGCAGTTCTTC
CASSTDRVNEQFF
>TRBD2|TRBJ2-3|-|TRBV4-1
TGCGCCAGCCGCCGAGCGACTAGCGCCCGGGATACGCAGTATTTT
CASRRATSARDTQYF
>-|TRBJ2-4|-|TRBV5-1
TGCGCCAGCAGCTTGGAAGGGCCGAGGGACATTCAGTACTTC
CASSLEGPRDIQYF
>-|TRBJ2-7|once|TRBV2
TGTGCCAGCAGTCCCTCACCGGGGAACTACGAGCAGTACTTC
CASSPSPGNYEQYF
>-|TRBJ1-4|few|TRBV27
TGTGCCAGCAGGCGGCCAGGGGATGAAAAACTGTTTTTT
CASRRPGDEKLFF
>-|TRBJ2-1|few|TRBV2
TGTGCCAGCAGTGTCTCTCTCCCCAGGTTGAATGAGCAGTTCTTC
CASSVSLPRLNEQFF
>-|TRBJ1-2|few|TRBV21-1
TGTGCCAGCAGCACACTGTCGCGACAGGGGTTTAGCTATGGCTACACCTTC
CASSTLSRQGFSYGYTF
>-|TRBJ2-7|-|TRBV15
TGTGCCACCAGCAGAGATTCGGGGTTATCCTACGAGCAGTACTTC
CATSRDSGLSYEQYF
>-|TRBJ1-1|-|TRBV5-1
TGCGCCAGCAGACCGACGGCGGACAACACTGAAGCTTTCTTT
CASRPTADNTEAFF
>-|TRBJ2-2|-|TRBV6-5
TGTGCCAGCACGGGGGCGGGGATCAACACCGGGGAGCTGTTTTTT
CASTGAGINTGELFF
>-|TRBJ1-1|few|TRBV25-1
TGTGCCAGCAGTGTAGCTTCGAACACTGAAGCTTTCTTT
CASSVASNTEAFF
>-|TRBJ2-7|-|TRBV5-6
TGTGCCAGCAGCCTGTCCTACGGAGCCTACGAGCAGTACTTC
CASSLSYGAYEQYF
>-|TRBJ1-1|-|TRBV11-3
TGTGCCAGCAGCTTAGGTCCCAGAGAGGGACCCATGAACACTGAAGCTTTCTTT
CASSLGPREGPMNTEAFF
>TRBD2|TRBJ2-5|few|TRBV6-5
TGTGCCAGCAGTTACTCGCCTAGCGGGGGTTGGGAGACCCAGTACTTC
CASSYSPSGGWETQYF
>-|TRBJ1-5|-|TRBV4-1
TGCGCCAGCAGCCAAGATCAGTATAGCAATCAGCCCCAGCATTTT
CASSQDQYSNQPQHF
>-|TRBJ2-7|few|TRBV7-8
TGTGCCAGCCTGGGAGCCTACGAGCAGTACTTC
CASLGAYEQYF
>-|TRBJ1-1|-|TRBV27
TGTGCCAGCAGTTTATACAGGGTAGCTGAAGCTTTCTTT
CASSLYRVAEAFF
>TRBD1|TRBJ1-4|-|TRBV2
TGTGCCAGCAGCGACAGGGCTGTACTGTTTTTT
CASSDRAVLFF
>TRBD1|TRBJ2-1|-|TRBV14
TGTGCCAGCAGCCAAGGGACAGGCTACTACAATGAGCAGTTCTTC
CASSQGTGYYNEQFF
>-|TRBJ2-3|-|TRBV9
TGTGCCAGCAGCGGAAAAAGACAGTATTTT
CASSGKRQYF
>TRBD1|TRBJ2-2|once|TRBV29-1
TGCAGCGTTGCGGGGCAGGGGGCGCTTACCGGGGAGCTGTTTTTT
CSVAGQGALTGELFF
>-|TRBJ1-5|once|TRBV5-6
TGTGCCAGCAGCTCTTGGGGGTATCAGCCCCAGCATTTT
CASSSWGYQPQHF
>-|TRBJ2-2|few|TRBV6-1
TGTGCCAGCAGTGAATACTCTCTCGGGGAGCTGTTTTTT
CASSEYSLGELFF
>-|TRBJ2-5|few|TRBV6-6
TGTGCCACCGGATCTCCGGAGACCCAGTACTTC
CATGSPETQYF
>TRBD1|TRBJ2-7|-|TRBV2
TGTGCCAGCAGTGATCCGGGACAGGGGAGTAAGCAGTACTTC
CASSDPGQGSKQYF
>-|TRBJ1-1|few|TRBV5-1
TGCGCCAGCAGCGCCTACAGGGTGGCGGACACTGAAGCTTTCTTT
CASSAYRVADTEAFF
>-|TRBJ2-7|-|TRBV7-2
TGTGCCAGCAGCCCCCGGCTCTACGAGCAGTACTTC
CASSPRLYEQYF
>TRBD1|TRBJ1-2|-|TRBV11-2
TGTGCCAGCAGCCCCAGGAACAGGGGATATGGCTACACCTTC
CASSPRNRGYGYTF
>-|TRBJ2-3|few|TRBV21-1
TGTGCCAGCAGCCTGGTCGGAGATACGCAGTATTTT
CASSLVGDTQYF
>-|TRBJ2-1|-|TRBV12-5
TGTGCTAGTGGTTTGATCCGGGAAACGTACAATGAGCAGTTCTTC
CASGLIRETYNEQFF
>TRBD1|TRBJ2-7|-|TRBV30
TGTGCCTGGAGTGTAGGGACAGGGGGGGCCTACGAGCAGTACTTC
CAWSVGTGGAYEQYF
>TRBD1|TRBJ2-7|few|TRBV27
TGTGCCAGCAGCTTAATGGGGACAGCATCCTACGAGCAGTACTTC
CASSLMGTASYEQYF
>-|TRBJ2-5|-|TRBV7-9
TGTGCCAGCAGTGACAAGAGAACCCAGTACTTC
CASSDKRTQYF
>-|TRBJ2-2|few|TRBV5-6
TGTGCCAGCAGCTTTGGCTTAAGGGGCACCGGGGAGCTGTTTTTT
CASSFGLRGTGELFF
>TRBD1|TRBJ1-5|-|TRBV5-5
TGTGCCAGCAGCTTGACAGGGGGCTATGGACAGCCCCAGCATTTT
CASSLTGGYGQPQHF
>-|TRBJ2-1|-|TRBV13
TGTGCCAGCAGCATGTGGCATGAGCAGTTCTTC
CASSMWHEQFF
>TRBD1|TRBJ2-7|-|TRBV7-7
TGTGCTAGCAGCTTGGGGACAGGGTACGAGCAGTACTTC
CASSLGTGYEQYF
>TRBD2|TRBJ2-1|few|TRBV5-6
TGTGCCAGCAGAGCGACTAGCGGGGGGTTCAATGAGCAGTTCTTC
CASRATSGGFNEQFF
>-|TRBJ2-3|-|TRBV29-1
TGCAGCCTGCCCGGGGGCATGGCAGATACGCAGTATTTT
CSLPGGMADTQYF
>TRBD1|TRBJ2-7|-|TRBV4-2
TGTGCCAGCAGCCAGGGAGACAGGGGAAGCTCCTACGAGCAGTACTTC
CASSQGDRGSSYEQYF
>TRBD1|TRBJ2-7|-|TRBV30
TGTGCCTGGAGTGTACAGGGGTACGAGCAGTACTTC
CAWSVQGYEQYF
>TRBD1|TRBJ2-7|-|TRBV14
TGTGCCAGCAGCCAACCGGGACAGGGTCGTTGGGAGCAGTACTTC
CASSQPGQGRWEQYF
>-|TRBJ2-3|once|TRBV6-1
TGTGCCAGCAAGGAGGGGGCTGCAGATACGCAGTATTTT
CASKEGAADTQYF
>TRBD1|TRBJ1-2|-|TRBV10-3
TGTGCCATCGGGGGAAGGACAGGGCAAAAATTTAACTATGGCTACACCTTC
CAIGGRTGQKFNYGYTF